These 19 T cell receptor beta chains came from one sample sequenced in a study of T cells in localized non-small cell lung cancer. Generated by immunoSEQ multiplex PCR, the TCRdb table keeps only in-frame clones and is missing some. Counted here are around 20,000 clones, around 93% occurring once; the ten biggest clones make up less than 3%. The starting material was peripheral blood, obtained before any cancer treatment. Every receptor here comes from a woman aged 40-69 years with stage I lung adenocarcinoma.

The sample holds one count of this clone. This rearrangement joins TRBV6-6 to TRBJ1-4; 8 nucleotides align to TRBD1. V was clipped by 7 bases and J by 8 bases; unmatched bases: 12. Per germline, CDR1 MNHNY and CDR2 SVGAGI (reference sequence). The CDR3 runs 15 residues. DNA of the CDR3: TGTGCCAGCATCTTCTTCAGGGGGCTTCAGGAAAAACTGTTTTTT. Its protein is CASIFFRGLQEKLFF.

The genes are TRBV7-2 and TRBJ2-7; D unresolved. The CDR3 sequence is 14 residues long. Germline CDR1 reads SGHTA; CDR2 reads FQGNSA. Trimming removed 1 base from V and 3 bases from J, with 10 bases in between. The CDR3 DNA reads as TGTGCCAGCAGCTTAGACCACTGGAGCTACGAGCAGTACTTC. It translates to CASSLDHWSYEQYF.

This chain joins TRBV6-5 and TRBJ1-2, with 9 bases fitting TRBD1. Per the germline V gene, CDR1 is MNHEY and CDR2 is SVGAGI. V lost 5 bases and J lost 8; bases outside the gene matches: 6. The CDR3 extends over 13 amino acids. The CDR3: CASSQWDREGYTF. CDR3 bases: TGTGCCAGCAGTCAGTGGGACAGGGAAGGCTACACCTTC.

This chain uses TRBV7-3 with TRBJ1-1; D gene ambiguous. Germline V gives CDR1 SGHTA, CDR2 FQGTGA. Trimming took 8 bases from V and 8 from J, leaving 12 bases between them. The CDR3 runs 11 residues. The CDR3 coding sequence is TGTGCCAGCTGTGGTGGATCAGAAGCTTTCTTT. Translated: CASCGGSEAFF.

This chain connects TRBV5-4 to TRBJ2-1; TRBD2 matches 8 bases. The V segment lost 1 base and the J segment 7 bases; nucleotides outside the gene matches: 10. The CDR3 is 16 amino acids. Germline V gene data show CDR1 as SGHNT and CDR2 as YYREEE (reference sequence). CDR3 loop: CASSLRREALQNEQFF. CDR3 sequence (DNA): TGTGCCAGCAGCTTGCGGCGGGAGGCCCTCCAAAATGAGCAGTTCTTC.

This chain joins TRBV28 and TRBJ1-1; D is possibly TRBD1 (6 bases). CDR3 size: 15 residues. V lost 3 bases and J 1 base, leaving 12 bases between the germline ends. Looked up from germline, CDR1 is MDHEN and CDR2 is SYDVKM. CDR3 sequence (DNA): TGTGCCAGCAGTTTGTCAGGGGCAAGGAACACTGAAGCTTTCTTT. Translating gives CASSLSGARNTEAFF.

This clone was seen only a few times. This chain links TRBV5-6 with TRBJ2-7; possible D gene TRBD1, 5 bases. The CDR3 covers 14 residues. V was shortened by 4 bases and J by 2 bases, with 13 bases between the two germline ends. Germline-derived CDR1 and CDR2 are SGHDT and YYEEEE. CDR3 protein: CASSPNRRAYEQYF. The CDR3 coding sequence is TGTGCCAGCAGCCCCAACAGGCGCGCCTACGAGCAGTACTTC.

This clone was observed a handful of times. The J gene is TRBJ1-6, the V gene TRBV2; no clear D. The V gene's germline CDR1 is SNHLY and CDR2 FYNNEI. V dropped 4 bases and J dropped 7 bases, with 5 bases sitting between them. The CDR3 covers 12 residues. DNA of the CDR3: TGTGCCAGCAGTGCCGAGAATTCACCCCTCCACTTT. The encoded protein is CASSAENSPLHF.

This chain connects TRBV10-3 to TRBJ2-7; 7 bases align to TRBD1. The CDR3 sequence is 12 residues long. With V trimmed by 10 bases and J by 1 base, 4 bases remained unmatched. CDR1 and CDR2 from the germline V gene are ENHRY and SYGVKD. In DNA form, the CDR3 reads TGTGCCACCCGACAGGGTTCCTACGAGCAGTACTTC. This codes for CATRQGSYEQYF.

The chain employs TRBV5-1 and TRBJ1-1, with 8 bases aligning to TRBD1. Germline loops: CDR1 SGHRS, CDR2 YFSETQ. CDR3 length equals 15 residues. The J segment lost 6 bases and the V segment lost 1 base, leaving 8 bases of the junction unmatched. CDR3 sequence reads: CASSLRPGGAAEAFF. The CDR3 bases are TGCGCCAGCAGCTTGAGGCCAGGGGGCGCGGCTGAAGCTTTCTTT.

The J gene is TRBJ2-3, the V gene TRBV7-9, with 7 bases matching TRBD1. Germline CDR1 is SEHNR and CDR2 is FQNEAQ (reference sequence). This CDR3 region has 17 residues. The V segment lost 4 bases and the J segment 0 bases; nucleotides outside the gene matches: 10. CDR3 sequence (DNA): TGTGCCAGCAGCTCCGGTGTAGGGACAGCTAGCACAGATACGCAGTATTTT. Its protein product is CASSSGVGTASTDTQYF.

The chain is built from TRBV29-1 and TRBJ2-3, with 8 nucleotides matching TRBD2. This CDR3 region has 15 residues. Trimming removed 8 bases from V and 4 bases from J; junction bases left unmatched: 14. CDR1 and CDR2 (germline): SQVTM, ANQGSEA. CDR3 residues: CSSSGRAGGPDTQYF. For the CDR3, the DNA is TGCAGCTCCTCCGGGAGGGCGGGAGGCCCAGATACGCAGTATTTT.

The chain links TRBV18 to TRBJ1-1, with D hard to call. Germline V gene data show CDR1 as KGHSH and CDR2 as LQKENI. The CDR3 contains 15 residues. Trimming pared 2 bases from V and 7 bases from J, leaving 17 bases between. The CDR3 region is CASSPGETRQIEAFF. In nucleotides, the CDR3 is TGTGCCAGCTCACCAGGAGAGACCCGACAAATTGAAGCTTTCTTT.

This chain uses TRBV30 with TRBJ2-5; 12 nucleotides line up with TRBD2. Looked up from germline, CDR1 is GTSNPN and CDR2 is SVGIG (reference sequence). This CDR3 is built from 16 residues. The V and J ends lost 8 bases and 1 base, in that order; junction bases with no gene match: 11. This CDR3 reads CARAPGLAGSQETQYF. The CDR3 coding sequence is TGTGCCCGAGCCCCAGGACTAGCGGGGTCCCAAGAGACCCAGTACTTC.

In this sample, this clone turned up a few times. This rearrangement joins TRBV6-1 to TRBJ2-5; D is perhaps TRBD2 (6 bases). Germline V gene data show CDR1 as MNHNS and CDR2 as SASEGT. V dropped 4 bases and J dropped 4 bases, with 10 bases sitting between them. This CDR3 comprises 13 residues. CDR3 loop: CASSGPGGETQYF. The CDR3 region has the DNA TGTGCCAGCAGTGGGCCCGGGGGAGAGACCCAGTACTTC.

CDR3 in DNA: TGTGCCAGCAGTTTAGGGATGTTGAGAGTCGAAGCTTTCTTT. It is translated as CASSLGMLRVEAFF. The chain combines TRBV27 with TRBJ1-1; D call uncertain. Trimming removed 2 bases from V and 8 bases from J, with 15 bases in between. The germline gives CDR1 MNHEY, CDR2 SMNVEV (reference sequence). This CDR3 region has 14 residues.

The rearrangement joins TRBV15 to TRBJ1-1; no firm D call. Germline V gene sequence: CDR1 LNHNV, CDR2 YYDKDF (reference sequence). Trimming left V 0 bases short and J 0 bases short, with 8 bases between. The CDR3 spans 15 residues. The CDR3: CATSRDVGVNTEAFF. The CDR3 bases are TGTGCCACCAGCAGAGACGTAGGAGTGAACACTGAAGCTTTCTTT.

The rearrangement links TRBV28 to TRBJ2-1; D is unclear. The germline V and J ends were trimmed by 3 bases and 0 bases, with 15 bases remaining between them. Germline assignment: CDR1 MDHEN and CDR2 SYDVKM. The CDR3 sequence is 17 residues long. CDR3 amino acids: CASSFLASAYSYNEQFF. CDR3 nucleotides: TGTGCCAGCAGTTTTTTAGCCAGCGCTTACTCCTACAATGAGCAGTTCTTC.

The rearrangement links TRBV5-1 to TRBJ2-3; 11 bases are shared with TRBD2. The CDR3 is 15 residues long. The germline CDR1 and CDR2 sequences are SGHRS and YFSETQ. V trimming: 5 bases; J trimming: 2 bases; junction bases outside the gene matches: 4. CDR3 nucleotides: TGCGCCAGCAGGACTAGCGGGGCCGACACAGATACGCAGTATTTT. This codes for CASRTSGADTDTQYF.